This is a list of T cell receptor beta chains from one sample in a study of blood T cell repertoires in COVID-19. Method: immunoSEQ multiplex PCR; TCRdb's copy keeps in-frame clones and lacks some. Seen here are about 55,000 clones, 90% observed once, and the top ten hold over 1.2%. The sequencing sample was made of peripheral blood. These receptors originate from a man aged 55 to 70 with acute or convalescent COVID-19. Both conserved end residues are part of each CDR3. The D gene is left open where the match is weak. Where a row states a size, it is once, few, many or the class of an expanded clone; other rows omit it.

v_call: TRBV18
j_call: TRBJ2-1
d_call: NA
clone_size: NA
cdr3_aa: CASSPSRESSYNEQFF
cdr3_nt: TGTGCCAGCTCACCGAGCCGGGAAAGCTCCTACAATGAGCAGTTCTTC

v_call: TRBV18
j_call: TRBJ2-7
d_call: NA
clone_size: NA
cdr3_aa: CASSPPRGKAGYEQYF
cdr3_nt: TGTGCCAGCTCACCACCCCGCGGGAAGGCCGGGTACGAGCAGTACTTC

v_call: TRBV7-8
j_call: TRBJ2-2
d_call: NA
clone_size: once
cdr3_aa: CASSNSGVNTGELFF
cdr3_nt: TGTGCCAGCAGCAATTCGGGGGTAAACACCGGGGAGCTGTTTTTT

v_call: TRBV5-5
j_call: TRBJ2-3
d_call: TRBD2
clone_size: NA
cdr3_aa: CASSSIAGGPTDTQYF
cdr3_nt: TGTGCCAGCAGCTCTATAGCGGGAGGGCCCACAGATACGCAGTATTTT

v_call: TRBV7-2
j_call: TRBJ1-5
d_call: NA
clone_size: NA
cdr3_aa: CASSWSGESNQPQHF
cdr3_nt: TGTGCCAGCAGCTGGTCCGGGGAAAGCAATCAGCCCCAGCATTTT

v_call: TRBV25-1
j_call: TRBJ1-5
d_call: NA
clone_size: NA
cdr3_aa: CASSAGHFSNQPQHF
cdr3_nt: TGTGCCAGCAGTGCGGGACACTTTAGCAATCAGCCCCAGCATTTT

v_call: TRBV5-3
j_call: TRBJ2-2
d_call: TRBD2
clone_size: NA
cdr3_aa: CARRFGLAGNTGELFF
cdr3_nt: TGTGCCAGAAGGTTCGGACTAGCGGGGAACACCGGGGAGCTGTTTTTT

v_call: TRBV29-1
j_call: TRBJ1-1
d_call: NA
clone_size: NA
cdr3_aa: CSVDLPTGGVNTEAFF
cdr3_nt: TGCAGCGTTGACCTTCCAACCGGAGGAGTGAACACTGAAGCTTTCTTT

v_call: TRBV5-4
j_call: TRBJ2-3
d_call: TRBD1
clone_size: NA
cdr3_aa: CASSLGGQGRTDTQYF
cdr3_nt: TGTGCCAGCAGCTTGGGGGGACAGGGCCGCACAGATACGCAGTATTTT

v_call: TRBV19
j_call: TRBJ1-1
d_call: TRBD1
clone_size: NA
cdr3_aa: CASSPGQGRGEAFF
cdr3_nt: TGTGCCAGTAGCCCGGGACAGGGGAGAGGTGAAGCTTTCTTT

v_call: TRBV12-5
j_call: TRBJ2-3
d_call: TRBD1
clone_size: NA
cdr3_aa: CASATGTGRDTQYF
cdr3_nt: TGTGCTAGTGCCACCGGGACAGGGCGGGATACGCAGTATTTT

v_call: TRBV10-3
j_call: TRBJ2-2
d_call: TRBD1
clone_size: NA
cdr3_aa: CAIRDRGDTGELFF
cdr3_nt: TGTGCCATCAGGGACAGGGGTGACACCGGGGAGCTGTTTTTT

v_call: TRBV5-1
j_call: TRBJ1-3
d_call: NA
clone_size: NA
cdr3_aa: CASSLDPGSAGNTIYF
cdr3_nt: TGCGCCAGCAGCTTGGATCCTGGTTCGGCTGGAAACACCATATATTTT

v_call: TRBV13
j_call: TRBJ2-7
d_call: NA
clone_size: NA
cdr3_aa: CATRRTPSYEQYF
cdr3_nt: TGTGCCACTCGGCGGACTCCTTCCTACGAGCAGTACTTC

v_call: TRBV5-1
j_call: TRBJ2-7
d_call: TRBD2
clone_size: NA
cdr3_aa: CASSFRLAGPYEQYF
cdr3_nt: TGCGCCAGCAGCTTCCGACTAGCGGGACCCTACGAGCAGTACTTC

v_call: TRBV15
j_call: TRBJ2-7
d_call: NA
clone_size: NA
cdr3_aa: CATSRGIPGRPTTYEQYF
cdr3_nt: TGTGCCACCAGCAGGGGGATCCCTGGGAGACCCACGACCTACGAGCAGTACTTC

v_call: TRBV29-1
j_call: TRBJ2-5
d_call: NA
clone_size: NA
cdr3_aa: CSAADRFQETQYF
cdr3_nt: TGCAGCGCCGCTGACAGATTCCAAGAGACCCAGTACTTC

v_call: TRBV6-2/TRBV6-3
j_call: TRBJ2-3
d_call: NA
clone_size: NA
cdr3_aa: CASSYFSGSATDTQYF
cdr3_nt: TGTGCCAGCAGTTACTTCTCTGGGAGTGCAACAGATACGCAGTATTTT

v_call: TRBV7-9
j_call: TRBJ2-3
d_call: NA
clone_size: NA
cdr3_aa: CASSQRGLMAANTDTQYF
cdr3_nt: TGTGCCAGCAGCCAACGGGGGTTGATGGCGGCAAACACAGATACGCAGTATTTT

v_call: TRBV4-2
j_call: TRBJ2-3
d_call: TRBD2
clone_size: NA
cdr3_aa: CASSQARLAGRTDTQYF
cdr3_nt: TGTGCCAGCAGCCAAGCGAGACTAGCGGGACGCACAGATACGCAGTATTTT

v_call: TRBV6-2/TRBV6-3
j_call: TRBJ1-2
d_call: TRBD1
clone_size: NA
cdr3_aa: CASSFGGQGYGYTF
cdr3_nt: TGTGCCAGCAGTTTCGGAGGACAGGGCTATGGCTACACCTTC

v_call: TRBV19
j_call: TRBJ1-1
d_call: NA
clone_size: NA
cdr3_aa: CASSQPGGGVTEAFF
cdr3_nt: TGTGCCAGTAGCCAACCGGGAGGAGGGGTCACTGAAGCTTTCTTT

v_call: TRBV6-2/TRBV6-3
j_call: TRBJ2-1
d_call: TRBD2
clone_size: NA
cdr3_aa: CASSTRGLAGYNEQFF
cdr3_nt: TGTGCCAGCAGTACCCGAGGACTAGCGGGGTACAATGAGCAGTTCTTC

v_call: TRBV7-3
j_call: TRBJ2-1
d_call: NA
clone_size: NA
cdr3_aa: CASSWDSSSYNEQFF
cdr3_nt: TGTGCCAGCAGCTGGGACTCGAGCTCCTACAATGAGCAGTTCTTC

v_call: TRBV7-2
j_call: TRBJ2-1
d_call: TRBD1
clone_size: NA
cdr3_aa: CASSLEGTDNEQFF
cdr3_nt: TGTGCCAGCAGCTTAGAGGGGACAGACAATGAGCAGTTCTTC

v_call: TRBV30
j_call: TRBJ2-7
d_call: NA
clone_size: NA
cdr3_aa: CAWTSDRRSEQYF
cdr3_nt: TGTGCCTGGACTAGCGACCGGCGTTCGGAGCAGTACTTC

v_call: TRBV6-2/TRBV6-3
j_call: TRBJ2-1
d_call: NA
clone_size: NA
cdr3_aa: CASSFTYNEQFF
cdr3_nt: TGTGCCAGCAGTTTCACTTACAATGAGCAGTTCTTC

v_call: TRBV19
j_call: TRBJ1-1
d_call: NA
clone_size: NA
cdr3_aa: CASSPEGRRTTEAFF
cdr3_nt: TGTGCCAGTAGCCCCGAAGGCAGGCGAACCACTGAAGCTTTCTTT

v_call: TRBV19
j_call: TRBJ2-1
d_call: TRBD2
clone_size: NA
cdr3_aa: CASSRGGSIGEQFF
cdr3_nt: TGTGCCAGTAGTCGAGGCGGGAGCATCGGTGAGCAGTTCTTC

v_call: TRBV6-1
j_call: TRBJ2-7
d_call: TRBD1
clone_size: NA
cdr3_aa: CASSETPGTGASYEQYF
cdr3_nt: TGTGCCAGCAGTGAAACCCCAGGGACAGGGGCTTCCTACGAGCAGTACTTC

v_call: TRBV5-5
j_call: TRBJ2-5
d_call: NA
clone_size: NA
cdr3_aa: CAMPQGQEETQYF
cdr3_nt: TGTGCCATGCCGCAGGGACAAGAAGAGACCCAGTACTTC

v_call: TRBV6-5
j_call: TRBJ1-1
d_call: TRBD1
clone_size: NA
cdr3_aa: CASRDRGTTEAFF
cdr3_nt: TGTGCCAGCAGGGACAGGGGGACCACTGAAGCTTTCTTT

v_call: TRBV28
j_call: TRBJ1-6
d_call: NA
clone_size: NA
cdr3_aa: CASSLPRVPLHF
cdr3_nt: TGTGCCAGCAGTTTACCCCGGGTACCCCTCCACTTT

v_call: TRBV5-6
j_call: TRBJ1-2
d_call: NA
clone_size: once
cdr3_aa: CASSLVPRNYGYTF
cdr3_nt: TGTGCCAGCAGCTTGGTTCCACGGAACTATGGCTACACCTTC

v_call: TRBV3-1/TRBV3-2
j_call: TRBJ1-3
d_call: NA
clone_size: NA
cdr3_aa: CASSADSYSGNTIYF
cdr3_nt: TGTGCCAGCTCAGCCGACAGCTACTCTGGAAACACCATATATTTT

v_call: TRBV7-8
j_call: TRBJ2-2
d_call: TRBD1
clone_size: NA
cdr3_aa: CATPGQTSNTGELFF
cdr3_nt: TGTGCCACGCCGGGACAGACATCGAACACCGGGGAGCTGTTTTTT

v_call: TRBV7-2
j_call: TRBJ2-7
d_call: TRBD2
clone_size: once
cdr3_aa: CASSLAQGLGGYEQYF
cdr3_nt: TGTGCCAGCAGCTTAGCTCAGGGACTAGGGGGCTACGAGCAGTACTTC

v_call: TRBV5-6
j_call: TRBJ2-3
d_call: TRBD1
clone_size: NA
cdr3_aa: CASSFQVTGGSVGRDTQYF
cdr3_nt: TGTGCCAGCAGCTTTCAGGTGACAGGGGGCTCTGTCGGGAGAGATACGCAGTATTTT

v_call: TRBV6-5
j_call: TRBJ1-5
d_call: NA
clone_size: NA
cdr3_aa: CAGSLGSNQPQHF
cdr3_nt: TGTGCCGGCTCTTTGGGCAGCAATCAGCCCCAGCATTTT

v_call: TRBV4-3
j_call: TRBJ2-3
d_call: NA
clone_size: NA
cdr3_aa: CASSQARDTQYF
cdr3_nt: TGCGCCAGCAGCCAAGCGAGAGATACGCAGTATTTT